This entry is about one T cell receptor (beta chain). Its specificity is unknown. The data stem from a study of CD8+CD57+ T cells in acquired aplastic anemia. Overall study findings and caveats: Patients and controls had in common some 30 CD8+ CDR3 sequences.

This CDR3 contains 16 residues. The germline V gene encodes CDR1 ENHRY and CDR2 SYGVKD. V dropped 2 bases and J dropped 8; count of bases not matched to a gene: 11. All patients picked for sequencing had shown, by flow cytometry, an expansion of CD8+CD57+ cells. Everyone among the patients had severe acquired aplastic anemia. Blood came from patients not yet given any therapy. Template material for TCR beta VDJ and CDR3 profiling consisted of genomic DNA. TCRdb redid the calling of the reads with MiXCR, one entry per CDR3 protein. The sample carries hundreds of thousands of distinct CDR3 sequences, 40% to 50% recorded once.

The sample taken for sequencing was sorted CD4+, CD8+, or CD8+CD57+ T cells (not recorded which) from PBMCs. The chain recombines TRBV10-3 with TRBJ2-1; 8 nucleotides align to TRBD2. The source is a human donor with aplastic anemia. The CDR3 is CAISEGVGAGGDEQFF. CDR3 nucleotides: TGTGCCATCAGTGAGGGGGTAGGGGCGGGAGGTGATGAGCAGTTCTTC.